Here is one TCR beta chain with its context. Its antigen is unidentified. Per the germline V gene, CDR1 is SNHLY and CDR2 is FYNNEI. This CDR3 region has 15 residues. The data are from a study of monozygotic twins with inflammatory bowel disease. Study-wide results and limits: Results did not support any single strong IBD-associated signal or clonotype. No difference in repertoire similarity was seen between concordant and discordant twins, possibly because power was limited. Healthy co-twins, by inverse Simpson, had higher TCRbeta diversity than their siblings with IBD.

The unique tags termed UMIs, each holding a 6-nucleotide sample barcode, were added by means of template switching. From its re-call of the 5' RACE reads, TCRdb lists each CDR3 protein once, without DNA. The listing contains over 350,000 distinct CDR3 sequences. Source material: blood. This receptor was obtained from a human donor with ulcerative colitis or Crohn's disease, or a healthy co-twin of an affected twin (not recorded which). The chain recombines TRBV2 with TRBJ2-5; the D gene TCRdb calls, TRBD1, cannot be checked with no DNA. CDR3 sequence: CASSSQGAGGETQYF.